A single sample is the source of the 8 T cell receptor beta chains below, sequenced in a study of blood T cell dynamics during melanoma immunotherapy. TCRdb's copy holds only in-frame clones and misses some; the assay was immunoSEQ multiplex PCR. The data show more than 8,500 clones, about 90% seen once. Time point: week 3, after first cycle of checkpoint inhibitor. The sample here was blood, taken from a patient treated with checkpoint blockade. The source of these receptors is a human donor with melanoma.

This clone is a singleton in its sample. The chain couples TRBV28 to TRBJ2-7; D perhaps matches TRBD1 (5 bases). The CDR3 contains 14 residues. V was trimmed by 2 bases and J by 5 bases, leaving 13 bases between them. Germline CDR1 MDHEN, CDR2 SYDVKM. The CDR3 DNA follows: TGTGCCAGCAGTTTAAGGGGCATGGGTCACGAGCAGTACTTC. As protein: CASSLRGMGHEQYF.

The rearrangement joins TRBV5-1 to TRBJ2-7; D is ambiguous. The CDR3 sequence is 13 residues long. Germline CDR1 and CDR2: SGHRS and YFSETQ. V lost 3 bases, J lost 2 bases, and 9 bases lay in between. Here the CDR3 DNA reads TGCGCCAGCAGCTCGAGTGGCCCCTACGAGCAGTACTTC. Translating it yields CASSSSGPYEQYF.

This clone occurred once. The rearrangement links TRBV5-1 to TRBJ2-7, with D unclear. This CDR3 contains 14 residues. Trimming took 0 bases from V and 2 from J, leaving 9 bases between them. CDR1 and CDR2 from the germline V gene are SGHRS and YFSETQ. CDR3 in DNA: TGCGCCAGCAGCTTGGCGCAGGATACCTACGAGCAGTACTTC. Encoded protein: CASSLAQDTYEQYF.

The V call is TRBV7-2, the J call TRBJ2-7; D is undetermined. The CDR3 is 15 amino acids. Looked up from germline, CDR1 is SGHTA and CDR2 is FQGNSA. The V and J ends lost 1 base and 3 bases respectively, with 13 bases between them. CDR3 protein: CASSLDRSNIYEQYF. The DNA for the CDR3 is TGTGCCAGCAGCTTAGATCGCTCCAACATCTACGAGCAGTACTTC.

The chain recombines TRBV27 with TRBJ1-3; D is possibly TRBD1 (5 bases). Trimming took 6 bases from V and 4 from J, leaving 22 bases between them. Germline V CDR1 and CDR2: MNHEY, SMNVEV (reference sequence). The CDR3 length is 17 residues. CDR3: CASRGSGLGDSGNTIYF. In nucleotides, the CDR3 is TGTGCCAGCAGGGGAAGTGGGCTAGGGGATTCAGGAAACACCATATATTTT.

V gene TRBV7-9 combines with J gene TRBJ2-1; TRBD2 agrees at 8 bases. Germline V gene lookup returns CDR1 SEHNR and CDR2 FQNEAQ (reference sequence). Trimming at V came to 5 bases and at J to 7 bases, leaving 10 bases not matched to a gene. The CDR3 is 15 amino acids. Here the CDR3 reads CASSAGGGRRNEQFF. The CDR3 bases are TGTGCCAGCAGCGCCGGGGGCGGGAGGCGGAATGAGCAGTTCTTC. Drawing the rest from reference TRBV7-9 and TRBJ2-1, the complete variable domain is DTGVSQNPRHKITKRGQNVTFRCDPISEHNRLYWYRQTLGQGPEFLTYFQNEAQLEKSRLLSDRFSAERPKGSFSTLEIQRTEQGDSAMYLCASSAGGGRRNEQFFGPGTRLTVL.

This clone was observed a single time. The rearrangement uses TRBV27 and TRBJ2-1; 11 bases align to TRBD2. Trimming cost V 2 bases and J 7 bases; bases outside gene matches: 4. CDR1 is MNHEY, CDR2 SMNVEV, per germline (reference sequence). The CDR3 has 15 residues. CDR3: CASSLLTSGINEQFF. DNA for the CDR3: TGTGCCAGCAGTTTACTGACTAGCGGGATTAATGAGCAGTTCTTC.

The chain employs TRBV9 and TRBJ2-1; TRBD2 matches at 13 bases. With 4 bases clipped from V and 2 bases from J, the junction kept 3 bases outside the gene matches. Germline V gene sequence: CDR1 SGDLS, CDR2 YYNGEE. The CDR3 totals 16 residues. CDR3 nucleotide sequence: TGTGCCAGCAGCCCACTAGCGGGAGGGGCCTACAATGAGCAGTTCTTC. It encodes CASSPLAGGAYNEQFF.